This T cell receptor beta chain was identified in a study of cytomegalovirus exposure and HLA in healthy donors. With 60 Vbeta and 13 Jbeta primers, the PCR was carried out. Some clones are missing from TCRdb's copy, which holds only in-frame ones; the method was immunoSEQ multiplex PCR. The sample includes about 150,000 clones, about 75% of them seen just once. Study conclusions and caveats: Previously analyzed data showed that most TCR beta V segments were productive at a frequency of about 90% or about 30%.

This CDR3 has 15 amino acids. Germline-derived CDR1 and CDR2 are SGHAT and FQDESV (reference sequence). Trimming at V came to 4 bases and at J to 5 bases, leaving 10 bases not matched to a gene. A remark on this clone: No antigen is known for it.

The sample was PBMCs. This TCR came from a woman younger than 45 in good health and CMV-seronegative. The chain links TRBV11-1 to TRBJ1-2; 7 bases map to TRBD1. The CDR3: CASSSGQVTAYGYTF. The CDR3 DNA sequence: TGTGCCAGCAGCTCTGGACAGGTAACCGCATATGGCTACACCTTC.